This TCR beta chain was profiled in a study of CD8+ T cells in alopecia areata. On the study more broadly: Patients in the treated group were given tofacitinib by mouth, 5 to 10 mg twice a day. Tofacitinib lasted 6 to 18 months, then 6 months off drug. Findings and caveats of the study: Elevated clonality characterized lesional scalp relative to normal scalp, particularly in alopecia totalis/universalis.

This CDR3 is built from 13 residues. Germline V gene lookup returns CDR1 MNHNY and CDR2 SVGAGI (reference sequence). Trimming at V came to 8 bases and at J to 6 bases, leaving 10 bases not matched to a gene. As to this clone: The antigen remains undetermined.

In alopecia areata patients, both lesional scalp punch biopsies and peripheral blood were collected. Investigators isolated RNA and reverse transcribed it into cDNA to act as the sequencing template. TCRdb's copy holds only in-frame clones and misses some; the assay was immunoSEQ multiplex PCR. The sample consists of more than 200,000 clones, 65% to 70% of them appearing once. The chain has TRBV6-6 and TRBJ2-7, with 7 bases fitting TRBD1. The source was CD4+ T cells sorted from blood, collected at week 0. This sequence originates from a human donor with alopecia areata. The CDR3 sequence: CASGPQQGTEQYF. CDR3 sequence (DNA): TGTGCCAGCGGACCTCAACAGGGGACCGAGCAGTACTTC.